This is a list of T cell receptor beta chains from one sample in a study of blood T cell repertoires in COVID-19. The method was immunoSEQ multiplex PCR; TCRdb's version includes in-frame clones alone and lacks a portion of them. Seen here are over 150,000 clones, 70% to 90% observed once, and the top ten hold under 3%. The specimen was peripheral blood. The receptors derive from an elderly woman with COVID-19, enrolled during active disease. Each CDR3 is given with its conserved first and last residue. Each record gives: clone size, D gene, J gene, V gene, CDR3 protein, CDR3 DNA. The D gene is left open where the match is weak. The size field is filled for only some rows; it gives once, few, many or a size class.

>-|TRBD2|TRBJ2-7|TRBV7-2
CASSLGGSVYEQYF
TGTGCCAGCAGCTTAGGCGGGAGTGTCTACGAGCAGTACTTC
>once|-|TRBJ2-7|TRBV2
CASSQGPTGYEQYF
TGTGCCAGCAGTCAGGGCCCCACGGGCTACGAGCAGTACTTC
>once|-|TRBJ1-1|TRBV28
CASSLGTLNTEAFF
TGTGCCAGCAGTTTGGGGACACTGAACACTGAAGCTTTCTTT
>-|TRBD2|TRBJ2-7|TRBV7-8
CASSVSSGRALYEQYF
TGTGCCAGCAGCGTTTCTAGCGGGAGGGCCTTATACGAGCAGTACTTC
>-|-|TRBJ1-6|TRBV28
CASSLRTEQLGKPLHF
TGTGCCAGCAGTCTCAGGACAGAGCAGTTAGGGAAACCCCTCCACTTT
>once|TRBD1|TRBJ2-7|TRBV27
CASSLAAPGQVPYEQYF
TGTGCCAGCAGTTTAGCCGCACCGGGACAGGTCCCCTACGAGCAGTACTTC
>-|-|TRBJ1-3|TRBV28
CASCTGGNTIYF
TGTGCCAGCTGTACCGGTGGAAACACCATATATTTT
>-|-|TRBJ2-1|TRBV3-1/TRBV3-2
CASSQDLGGPTSNEQFF
TGTGCCAGCAGCCAAGATTTGGGGGGACCGACCTCCAATGAGCAGTTCTTC
>-|TRBD2|TRBJ2-3|TRBV7-9
CASSLGASGRPDTQYF
TGTGCCAGCAGCTTAGGGGCTAGCGGGAGACCAGATACGCAGTATTTT
>-|-|TRBJ1-4|TRBV3-1/TRBV3-2
CASTVTVPGNEKLFF
TGTGCCAGCACCGTGACCGTTCCGGGGAATGAAAAACTGTTTTTT
>-|TRBD1|TRBJ1-2|TRBV15
CATSNRQGNNYGYTF
TGTGCCACCAGTAACCGACAGGGAAATAACTATGGCTACACCTTC
>-|TRBD1|TRBJ2-3|TRBV18
CASSPTGQGITTDTQYF
TGTGCCAGCTCACCAACGGGACAGGGAATTACTACAGATACGCAGTATTTT
>-|TRBD2|TRBJ2-2|TRBV5-1
CASASGKPGELFF
TGCGCCAGCGCTAGCGGGAAACCCGGGGAGCTGTTTTTT
>-|-|TRBJ2-7|TRBV7-8
CASSPVKSYEQYF
TGTGCCAGCAGCCCCGTTAAATCCTACGAGCAGTACTTC
>-|-|TRBJ2-5|TRBV12-3/TRBV12-4
CASSLNKETQYF
TGTGCCAGCAGTTTAAATAAAGAGACCCAGTACTTC
>-|-|TRBJ1-1|TRBV4-1
CASSQDFGSYTEAFF
TGCGCCAGCAGCCAAGATTTTGGCAGTTACACTGAAGCTTTCTTT
>-|-|TRBJ1-2|TRBV28
CASTVGGLYGYTF
TGTGCCAGCACCGTGGGGGGACTCTATGGCTACACCTTC
>-|TRBD1|TRBJ1-5|TRBV10-3
CAISVSTGADQPQHF
TGTGCCATCAGTGTTTCGACAGGGGCGGATCAGCCCCAGCATTTT
>-|-|TRBJ1-3|TRBV19
CATRSEGNTIYF
TGTGCCACAAGGAGCGAAGGAAACACCATATATTTT
>-|-|TRBJ1-5|TRBV10-3
CAISDGGVNQPQHF
TGTGCCATCAGTGACGGGGGGGTAAATCAGCCCCAGCATTTT
>-|TRBD1|TRBJ1-1|TRBV27
CASSNTGTALPEAFF
TGTGCCAGCAGCAATACCGGGACAGCCCTACCTGAAGCTTTCTTT
>once|TRBD1|TRBJ1-6|TRBV19
CASSQGESRSPLHF
TGTGCCAGTAGTCAGGGGGAAAGTCGATCACCCCTCCACTTT